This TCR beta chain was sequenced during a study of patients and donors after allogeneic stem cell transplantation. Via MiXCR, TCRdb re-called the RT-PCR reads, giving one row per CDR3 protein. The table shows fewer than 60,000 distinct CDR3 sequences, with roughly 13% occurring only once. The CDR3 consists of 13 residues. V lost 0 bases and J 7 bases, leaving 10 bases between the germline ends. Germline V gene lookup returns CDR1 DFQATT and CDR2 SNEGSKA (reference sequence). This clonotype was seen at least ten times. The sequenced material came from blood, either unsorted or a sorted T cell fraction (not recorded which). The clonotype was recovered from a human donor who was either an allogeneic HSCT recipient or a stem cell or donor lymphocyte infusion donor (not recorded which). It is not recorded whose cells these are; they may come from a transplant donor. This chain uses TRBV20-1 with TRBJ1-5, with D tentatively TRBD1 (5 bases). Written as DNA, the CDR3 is TGCAGTGCTAGAGATAGACAGTTGCAGCCCCAGCATTTT. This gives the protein CSARDRQLQPQHF.